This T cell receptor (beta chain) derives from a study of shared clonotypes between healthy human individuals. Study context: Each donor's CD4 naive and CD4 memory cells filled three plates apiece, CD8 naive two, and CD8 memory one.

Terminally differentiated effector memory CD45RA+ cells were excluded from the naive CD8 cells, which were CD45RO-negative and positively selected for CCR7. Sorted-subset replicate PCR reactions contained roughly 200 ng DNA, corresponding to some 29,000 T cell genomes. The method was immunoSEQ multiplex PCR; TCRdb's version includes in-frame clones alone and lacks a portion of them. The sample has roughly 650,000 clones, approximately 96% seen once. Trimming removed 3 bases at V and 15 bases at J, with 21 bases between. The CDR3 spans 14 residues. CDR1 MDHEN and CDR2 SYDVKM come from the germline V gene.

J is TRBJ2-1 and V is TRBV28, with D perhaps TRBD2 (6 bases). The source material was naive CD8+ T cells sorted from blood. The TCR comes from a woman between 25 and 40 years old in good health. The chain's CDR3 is CASSFYKEGQDGFF. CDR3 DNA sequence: TGTGCCAGCAGTTTCTATAAGGAGGGCCAAGATGGGTTCTTC.